These 11 T cell receptor beta chains originate from one sample sequenced in a study of cytomegalovirus exposure and HLA in healthy donors. The PCR employed 60 Vbeta primers together with 13 Jbeta primers. Sequencing used immunoSEQ multiplex PCR; TCRdb keeps in-frame clones, though not all of them. This sample has around 200,000 clones, with roughly 84% found just once. The source material was PBMCs. Every receptor here comes from a man over 45 in good health and CMV-seronegative.

This clone has just one count. This chain links TRBV27 with TRBJ1-4; D possibly corresponds to TRBD1 (5 bases). The CDR3 runs to 17 residues. Germline CDR1 MNHEY, CDR2 SMNVEV (reference sequence). V was shortened by 3 bases and J by 5 bases, with 19 bases between the two germline ends. The CDR3 loop reads CASSFRGAGVRNEKLFF. The CDR3, as DNA: TGTGCCAGCAGTTTTAGGGGCGCTGGGGTGAGGAATGAAAAACTGTTTTTT.

This chain connects TRBV28 to TRBJ1-1; D not resolved. The germline V gene encodes CDR1 MDHEN and CDR2 SYDVKM. The V end was cut by 4 bases, the J end by 0 bases, with 15 bases between. The CDR3 sequence is 16 residues long. The CDR3 region has the DNA TGTGCCAGCAGTTCACCGAGCTCGGGAGTGAACACTGAAGCTTTCTTT. Translated, it gives CASSSPSSGVNTEAFF.

The rearrangement uses TRBV5-1 and TRBJ2-1; 8 positions agree with TRBD1. CDR1 is SGHRS, CDR2 YFSETQ, per germline. This CDR3 is built from 14 residues. V lost 7 bases, J lost 3 bases, and 6 bases stayed unmatched. CDR3 region: CASSPGQVYNEQFF. For the CDR3, the DNA is TGCGCCAGCTCCCCGGGACAGGTCTACAATGAGCAGTTCTTC.

On this clone: One junction end disagrees with the germline gene, perhaps due to a read error. The chain employs TRBV15 and TRBJ2-7; TRBD1 might be the D (5 bases). Germline V CDR1 and CDR2: LNHNV, YYDKDF (reference sequence). This CDR3 has 13 amino acids. The CDR3 bases are TGTGCCACCAGCAGAGAAAGCCGCGAACAGGAGCACTTC. As protein: CATSRESREQEHF.

The genes are TRBV21-1 and TRBJ2-7; the D call TRBD2 from the table was never checked on the DNA. TRBV21-1 is described as a pseudogene. The CDR3 is made up of 15 amino acids. CDR3 region: CASSFELVRSHEQYF. DNA for the CDR3: TGTGCCAGCAGCTTCGAACTAGTGAGGTCCCACGAGCAGTACTTC.

This chain connects TRBV9 to TRBJ2-1, with 8 bases fitting TRBD2. CDR1 is SGDLS and CDR2 is YYNGEE in the germline V gene. This CDR3 is built from 15 residues. V was clipped by 2 bases and J by 8 bases; unmatched bases: 9. The CDR3 sequence is CASSVPGLVNDEQFF. The CDR3 coding sequence is TGTGCCAGCAGCGTTCCGGGACTAGTTAACGATGAGCAGTTCTTC.

This clone was detected only once. The chain carries TRBV27 and TRBJ1-5; no clear D. Trimming pared 10 bases from V and 0 bases from J, leaving 7 bases between. Germline assignment: CDR1 MNHEY and CDR2 SMNVEV (reference sequence). The CDR3 contains 12 residues. The CDR3 reads CANSYSNQPQHF. The CDR3 bases are TGTGCCAACAGCTATAGCAATCAGCCCCAGCATTTT.

The chain links TRBV28 to TRBJ2-7, with TRBD1 matching 10 bases. CDR1 MDHEN and CDR2 SYDVKM come from the germline V gene. V shed 3 bases, J shed 3 bases, and the junction held 2 bases outside the gene matches. The CDR3 extends over 14 amino acids. CDR3 residues: CASSLGQGNYEQYF. CDR3 nucleotide sequence: TGTGCCAGCAGTTTGGGACAGGGGAACTACGAGCAGTACTTC.

The chain combines TRBV5-4 with TRBJ2-5; TRBD1 agrees at 7 bases. CDR1 and CDR2 (germline): SGHNT, YYREEE (reference sequence). After removal of 4 bases from V and 1 base from J, the junction contained 4 bases not matched to a gene. This CDR3 region has 14 residues. DNA of the CDR3: TGTGCCAGCAGCCCGGACAGGTTCCAAGAGACCCAGTACTTC. As protein: CASSPDRFQETQYF.

V is TRBV5-1 and J is TRBJ2-5, with 8 bases lining up with TRBD2. The CDR3 length is 15 residues. The germline V gene encodes CDR1 SGHRS and CDR2 YFSETQ. J gave up 4 bases and V 0 bases, and 5 bases lay outside the gene matches. The CDR3 sequence is CASSLAGTSGETQYF. DNA for the CDR3: TGCGCCAGCAGCTTGGCTGGGACTAGTGGAGAGACCCAGTACTTC.

The V and J genes are TRBV29-1 and TRBJ1-1, with D perhaps matching TRBD1 (6 bases). V lost 6 bases and J 0 bases, leaving 8 bases between the germline ends. Germline V gene sequence: CDR1 SQVTM, CDR2 ANQGSEA. The CDR3 is 12 residues long. The CDR3 here is CSVDRMNTEAFF. The CDR3 region has the DNA TGCAGCGTGGACAGAATGAACACTGAAGCTTTCTTT.